This TCR beta chain was obtained from a study of CD8 T cells in ankylosing spondylitis. Study-wide findings and caveats: Seemingly characteristic of ankylosing spondylitis blood was a TCR beta motif consisting of about 8 highly homologous variants. Reportedly, disease-linked clones are significantly enriched in ankylosing spondylitis patients' matched synovial fluid.

The CDR3 runs to 14 residues. The germline V gene encodes CDR1 SNHLY and CDR2 FYNNEI. V dropped 0 bases and J dropped 3 bases, with 8 bases sitting between them. TCRdb passed the 5' RACE reads through MiXCR, listing each CDR3 protein once. This sample has some 700,000 distinct CDR3 sequences, with around 20% found just once. On this clonotype itself: Its matching antigen is unknown.

The rearrangement links TRBV2 to TRBJ1-1; TRBD1 might be the D (6 bases). Sequencing used blood, either unsorted or a sorted T cell fraction (not recorded which). This receptor was identified in a male donor with ankylosing spondylitis. The CDR3: CASSEAPGDTEAFF. The CDR3 bases are TGTGCCAGCAGTGAAGCCCCAGGGGACACTGAAGCTTTCTTT. The variable domain in full, with the rest retrieved from reference TRBV2 and TRBJ1-1, is EPEVTQTPSHQVTQMGQEVILRCVPISNHLYFYWYRQILGQKVEFLVSFYNNEISEKSEIFDDQFSVERPDGSNFTLKIRSTKLEDSAMYFCASSEAPGDTEAFFGQGTRLTVV.